These 12 T cell receptor beta chains share one sample of origin, sequenced in a study of cytomegalovirus exposure and HLA in healthy donors. The method was immunoSEQ multiplex PCR; TCRdb's version includes in-frame clones alone and lacks a portion of them. The table has nearly 110,000 clones, around 89% seen once. Sequences were obtained from PBMCs. Receptors originate from a woman aged 18-29 years in good health and CMV-seropositive.

V gene TRBV28 combines with J gene TRBJ1-2; 10 bases align to TRBD1. V trimming: 8 bases; J trimming: 3 bases; junction bases outside the gene matches: 6. The germline V gene encodes CDR1 MDHEN and CDR2 SYDVKM. This CDR3 is built from 14 residues. CDR3 protein: CASGEDRGHYGYTF. The CDR3 nucleotides read TGTGCCAGCGGAGAAGACAGGGGGCACTATGGCTACACCTTC.

This sequence joins TRBV7-9 and TRBJ1-5; D is possibly TRBD1 (6 bases). The germline gives CDR1 SEHNR, CDR2 FQNEAQ (reference sequence). CDR3 length equals 15 residues. V was shortened by 5 bases and J by 3 bases, with 14 bases between the two germline ends. The CDR3 nucleotides are TGTGCCAGCAGCCCCGGGACACTCAACAATCAGCCCCAGCATTTT. It yields the protein CASSPGTLNNQPQHF.

The chain links TRBV29-1 to TRBJ2-2; 10 positions match TRBD1. J was trimmed by 0 bases and V by 6 bases; bases with no gene match: 1. The length of the CDR3 is 14 residues. Per the germline V gene, CDR1 is SQVTM and CDR2 is ANQGSEA. CDR3 amino acids: CSVGTGANTGELFF. CDR3 coding DNA: TGCAGCGTGGGGACAGGGGCGAACACCGGGGAGCTGTTTTTT.

This chain connects TRBV5-4 to TRBJ2-1; 12 bases line up with TRBD2. CDR3 length equals 15 residues. Looked up from germline, CDR1 is SGHNT and CDR2 is YYREEE (reference sequence). Losses at the gene ends were 4 bases for V and 9 bases for J; bases not matched to a gene: 8. The CDR3 DNA reads TGTGCCAGCAGCGGGGGGACTAGCGGGTTTCCTGAGCAGTTCTTC. Translation gives CASSGGTSGFPEQFF.

This chain uses TRBV6-1 with TRBJ2-7; D not resolved. Germline V CDR1 and CDR2: MNHNS, SASEGT. Trimming stripped 6 bases from V and 0 bases from J, with 6 bases between. The CDR3 loop spans 12 amino acids. CDR3 sequence: CASRDDSYEQYV. DNA of the CDR3: TGTGCCAGCAGAGACGACTCCTACGAGCAGTACGTC.

The chain combines TRBV28 with TRBJ1-1; tentatively, D is TRBD1 (6 bases). Germline V lookup: CDR1 MDHEN, CDR2 SYDVKM. The CDR3 consists of 13 residues. With 5 bases removed from V and 4 bases from J, the gap between germline ends came to 11 bases. Here the CDR3 DNA reads TGTGCCAGCAGTGGTGCACAGGGCACTGAAGCTTTCTTT. This gives the protein CASSGAQGTEAFF.

The chain uses TRBV2 and TRBJ2-6, with D uncertain. This CDR3 contains 15 residues. Germline assignment: CDR1 SNHLY and CDR2 FYNNEI. The ends were cut back, 8 bases at V and 2 bases at J, with 13 bases in the middle. For the CDR3, the DNA is TGTGCCAGCCGCGGCCAGTCTACTGGGGCCAACGTCCTGACTTTC. This codes for CASRGQSTGANVLTF.

In its sample, this clone was seen a few times. The chain is built from TRBV2 and TRBJ1-5; D remains unclear. The CDR3 loop spans 14 amino acids. CDR1 is SNHLY, CDR2 FYNNEI, per germline. With 0 bases removed from V and 4 bases from J, the gap between germline ends came to 7 bases. CDR3 sequence reads: CASSEAFGNQPQHF. The CDR3 bases are TGTGCCAGCAGTGAAGCGTTCGGGAATCAGCCCCAGCATTTT.

This rearrangement joins TRBV5-1 to TRBJ1-2; D gene unclear. V lost 1 base to trimming and J lost 4 bases, with 8 bases between them. This CDR3 spans 13 amino acids. CDR1 is SGHRS and CDR2 is YFSETQ in the germline V gene. The CDR3 DNA is TGCGCCAGCAGCTTGCCCAATTTCTATGGCTACACCTTC. It encodes CASSLPNFYGYTF.

This CDR3 is CATSRRTGTGGTGYTF. The CDR3 DNA sequence: TGTGCCACCAGCAGACGAACCGGGACAGGGGGCACTGGCTACACCTTC. V is TRBV15 and J is TRBJ1-2; TRBD1 matches 12 bases. This CDR3 region has 16 residues. Trimming removed 2 bases from V and 7 bases from J; junction bases left unmatched: 8. Germline V gene sequence: CDR1 LNHNV, CDR2 YYDKDF (reference sequence).

V gene TRBV13 combines with J gene TRBJ1-2; D is unclear. Germline loops: CDR1 PRHDT, CDR2 FYEKMQ (reference sequence). V dropped 5 bases and J dropped 9 bases, with 22 bases sitting between them. The CDR3 length is 15 residues. The CDR3 DNA reads as TGTGCCAGCAGCCAAAACAATCCCCGAGGATTCAGCTACACCTTC. Its translation is CASSQNNPRGFSYTF.

The chain links TRBV4-2 to TRBJ2-7; 10 positions match TRBD1. The CDR3 extends over 18 amino acids. V dropped 3 bases and J dropped 2; count of bases not matched to a gene: 13. Germline CDR1 is LGHNA and CDR2 is YNFKEQ. CDR3 sequence reads: CASSQVTGGVNSAYEQYF. The CDR3 nucleotides are TGTGCCAGCAGCCAGGTGACAGGGGGCGTCAATTCCGCCTACGAGCAGTACTTC.